The 30 T cell receptor beta chains in this list originate from one sample, sequenced in a study of shared clonotypes between healthy human individuals. Some clones are missing from TCRdb's copy, which holds only in-frame ones; the method was immunoSEQ multiplex PCR. The data hold roughly 850,000 clones, with roughly 96% observed a single time. Positively selected for CCR7, the CD45RO-negative cells used as naive CD8 cells excluded terminally differentiated effector memory CD45RA+ cells. Sequenced input: naive CD8+ T cells sorted from blood. The receptors were gathered from a man aged 25 to 40 in good health.

The chain recombines TRBV29-1 with TRBJ2-1; 7 positions match TRBD2. The CDR3 sequence is 16 residues long. Trimming cost V 4 bases and J 6 bases; bases outside gene matches: 15. CDR1 is SQVTM and CDR2 is ANQGSEA in the germline V gene. The CDR3 loop is CSVGLSVRGGFNEQFF. Written as DNA, the CDR3 is TGCAGCGTTGGTTTGTCAGTGAGGGGAGGGTTCAATGAGCAGTTCTTC.

This clone showed up just once. V usage is TRBV11-2 and J usage is TRBJ2-3; D uncertain. The germline gives CDR1 SGHAT, CDR2 FQNNGV. The CDR3 totals 18 residues. Trimming stripped 1 base from V and 3 bases from J, with 20 bases between. The CDR3 DNA reads as TGTGCCAGCAGCTTAGCAACTCTAGGGCCCCTCAAGACAGATACGCAGTATTTT. This gives the protein CASSLATLGPLKTDTQYF.

The chain carries TRBV4-1 and TRBJ2-3; D uncertain. Looked up from germline, CDR1 is MGHRA and CDR2 is YSYEKL. The CDR3 spans 15 residues. Trimming pared 3 bases from V and 3 bases from J, leaving 13 bases between. CDR3 nucleotide sequence: TGCGCCAGCAGCCACGGCTGGGCCCAGACAGATACGCAGTATTTT. This translates into CASSHGWAQTDTQYF.

This chain joins TRBV20-1 and TRBJ1-2, with unresolved D. Germline lookup yields CDR1 DFQATT and CDR2 SNEGSKA (reference sequence). Trimming cost V 0 bases and J 8 bases, with 4 bases left between them. The CDR3 extends over 10 amino acids. CDR3 region: CSARDVGYTF. CDR3 nucleotides: TGCAGTGCTAGAGATGTAGGCTACACCTTC.

With regard to this clone: Other DNA sequences in this specimen translate into the identical CDR3. V gene TRBV19 combines with J gene TRBJ2-3; D gene unclear. CDR1 is LNHDA, CDR2 SQIVND, per germline (reference sequence). The CDR3 runs to 13 residues. Between the trimmed V and J ends, which lost 2 bases and 2 bases, there was a span of 5 bases. The CDR3, as DNA: TGTGCCAGTAGTATAACCGCCACAGATACGCAGTATTTT. Translation gives CASSITATDTQYF.

This chain connects TRBV11-2 to TRBJ2-1, with D possibly TRBD2 on 5 matching bases. CDR3 size: 12 residues. Trimming took 4 bases from V and 8 from J, leaving 9 bases between them. Germline-derived CDR1 and CDR2 are SGHAT and FQNNGV. In DNA form, the CDR3 reads TGTGCCAGCAGCTCACTAGAATATGAGCAGTTCTTC. Residues: CASSSLEYEQFF.

This chain connects TRBV20-1 to TRBJ2-3, with D uncertain. This CDR3 comprises 10 residues. Germline values: CDR1 DFQATT, CDR2 SNEGSKA (reference sequence). Trimming removed 4 bases from V and 6 bases from J, with 5 bases in between. CDR3 nucleotide sequence: TGCAGTGCTAAGGCCGATACGCAGTATTTT. Encoded protein: CSAKADTQYF.

This chain links TRBV29-1 with TRBJ2-7; possibly TRBD1 for D (5 bases). V was shortened by 2 bases and J by 0 bases, with 8 bases between the two germline ends. The CDR3 runs to 13 residues. Looked up from germline, CDR1 is SQVTM and CDR2 is ANQGSEA. CDR3 in DNA: TGCAGCGTTGAAATGACAGCCTCCTACGAGCAGTACTTC. Encoded protein: CSVEMTASYEQYF.

This clone has a single count. The chain combines TRBV5-6 with TRBJ1-1, with a possible D match to TRBD1 (5 bases). The V and J ends lost 4 bases and 0 bases respectively, with 13 bases between them. The CDR3 totals 15 residues. The V gene's germline CDR1 is SGHDT and CDR2 YYEEEE. The CDR3 nucleotides are TGTGCCAGCAGCCGTGAGACAGTTATGAACACTGAAGCTTTCTTT. Its translation is CASSRETVMNTEAFF.

The chain uses TRBV2 and TRBJ2-5; 11 positions agree with TRBD2. Germline V lookup: CDR1 SNHLY, CDR2 FYNNEI. After removal of 8 bases from V and 5 bases from J, the junction contained 10 bases not matched to a gene. The CDR3 consists of 15 residues. DNA for the CDR3: TGTGCCAGCGTAATCCTAGCGGGAGGCAGGGAGACCCAGTACTTC. Translating it yields CASVILAGGRETQYF.

V is TRBV28 and J is TRBJ2-1; 9 bases are a match to TRBD1. V shed 10 bases and J 0 bases; nucleotides not matched to a gene: 13. Germline V gives CDR1 MDHEN, CDR2 SYDVKM. This CDR3 has 17 amino acids. This chain's CDR3 is CATSLGQGPTSYNEQFF. The DNA of the CDR3 is TGTGCCACCTCTTTGGGACAGGGTCCAACCTCCTACAATGAGCAGTTCTTC. The variable domain in full, with the rest retrieved from reference TRBV28 and TRBJ2-1, is DVKVTQSSRYLVKRTGEKVFLECVQDMDHENMFWYRQDPGLGLRLIYFSYDVKMKEKGDIPEGYSVSREKKERFSLILESASTNQTSMYLCATSLGQGPTSYNEQFFGPGTRLTVL.

V usage is TRBV29-1 and J usage is TRBJ2-1; 11 positions agree with TRBD2. J lost 4 bases, V lost 4 bases, and 6 bases had no gene match. CDR1 and CDR2 (germline): SQVTM, ANQGSEA. This CDR3 has 15 amino acids. The CDR3 loop reads CSVVPSGRTYNEQFF. The CDR3 DNA reads TGCAGCGTTGTTCCTAGCGGGAGGACGTACAATGAGCAGTTCTTC.

This clone has a handful of counts. This chain links TRBV29-1 with TRBJ2-7; D ambiguous. CDR1 is SQVTM, CDR2 ANQGSEA, per germline. The CDR3 is 11 residues long. The ends were cut back, 7 bases at V and 2 bases at J, with 9 bases in the middle. CDR3 sequence (DNA): TGCAGCGCGTCTAGTCCCTACGAGCAGTACTTC. Translation gives CSASSPYEQYF.

The J gene is TRBJ1-1, the V gene TRBV30, with D unclear. Germline-derived CDR1 and CDR2 are GTSNPN and SVGIG (reference sequence). Trimming cost V 2 bases and J 7 bases, with 17 bases left between them. This CDR3 contains 14 residues. The CDR3 coding sequence is TGTGCCTGGAGTCCCGGGCCTATTGATAGTGAAGCTTTCTTT. Translated: CAWSPGPIDSEAFF.

V usage is TRBV5-5 and J usage is TRBJ1-4; D uncertain. The CDR3 totals 16 residues. CDR1 and CDR2 from the germline V gene are SGHKS and YYEKEE (reference sequence). Between the trimmed V and J ends, which lost 5 bases and 0 bases, there was a span of 14 bases. CDR3 amino acids: CASRSVIGPTNEKLFF. The CDR3 DNA sequence: TGTGCCAGCAGGTCGGTGATAGGGCCAACTAATGAAAAACTGTTTTTT. Full variable domain (outside the CDR3, taken from reference TRBV5-5 and TRBJ1-4): DAGVTQSPTHLIKTRGQQVTLRCSPISGHKSVSWYQQVLGQGPQFIFQYYEKEERGRGNFPDRFSARQFPNYSSELNVNALLLGDSALYLCASRSVIGPTNEKLFFGSGTQLSVL.

This chain uses TRBV7-6 with TRBJ2-6; D perhaps matches TRBD1 (6 bases). The CDR3 is 17 residues long. The germline CDR1 and CDR2 sequences are SGHVS and FNYEAQ. Between the trimmed V and J ends, which lost 5 bases and 0 bases, there was a span of 14 bases. This chain's CDR3 is CASSTPGQDSGANVLTF. The CDR3 region has the DNA TGTGCCAGCAGCACTCCGGGACAAGACTCTGGGGCCAACGTCCTGACTTTC.

The chain joins TRBV30 to TRBJ2-1; D uncertain. The germline V gene encodes CDR1 GTSNPN and CDR2 SVGIG (reference sequence). The CDR3 has 15 amino acids. The V and J ends lost 7 bases and 13 bases respectively, with 29 bases between them. The CDR3 region is CAFVLTWGFYYQQFF. The CDR3 DNA is TGTGCCTTCGTACTAACCTGGGGTTTTTACTATCAACAGTTCTTC. Together with reference TRBV30 and TRBJ2-1, the CDR3 gives the full variable domain: SQTIHQWPATLVQPVGSPLSLECTVEGTSNPNLYWYRQAAGRGLQLLFYSVGIGQISSEVPQNLSASRPQDRQFILSSKKLLLSDSGFYLCAFVLTWGFYYQQFFGPGTRLTVL.

The chain joins TRBV27 to TRBJ2-7; the D gene is possibly TRBD1 (6 bases). The CDR3 contains 14 residues. V dropped 5 bases and J dropped 0 bases, with 11 bases sitting between them. Germline V CDR1 and CDR2: MNHEY, SMNVEV (reference sequence). In DNA form, the CDR3 reads TGTGCCAGCAGTCTTACAGGGAACTCCTACGAGCAGTACTTC. This codes for CASSLTGNSYEQYF.

The chain links TRBV28 to TRBJ2-3; 10 bases fit TRBD1. The CDR3 is 15 amino acids. The germline CDR1 and CDR2 sequences are MDHEN and SYDVKM. V trimming: 6 bases; J trimming: 2 bases; junction bases outside the gene matches: 5. CDR3 sequence reads: CASRLGTGDTDTQYF. The CDR3, as DNA: TGTGCCAGCAGGCTAGGGACAGGGGACACAGATACGCAGTATTTT.

The V call is TRBV27, the J call TRBJ1-2; weak D call: TRBD1 (6 bases). The CDR3 totals 15 residues. V was trimmed by 4 bases and J by 4 bases, leaving 16 bases between them. Per the germline V gene, CDR1 is MNHEY and CDR2 is SMNVEV (reference sequence). CDR3 sequence: CASSSVAGTIYGYTF. For the CDR3, the DNA is TGTGCCAGCAGTTCCGTCGCCGGGACAATCTATGGCTACACCTTC.

CDR3 in amino acids: CATSSIAGRGTDTQYF. In DNA, the CDR3 is TGTGCCACCAGCAGTATAGCGGGCCGGGGCACAGATACGCAGTATTTT. This chain links TRBV15 with TRBJ2-3; the match to TRBD2 covers 7 bases. Unmatched junction bases numbered 7, after V lost 3 bases and J lost 1 base. This CDR3 has 16 amino acids. Germline-derived CDR1 and CDR2 are LNHNV and YYDKDF (reference sequence).

The rearrangement links TRBV7-9 to TRBJ2-7; D gene ambiguous. Per the germline V gene, CDR1 is SEHNR and CDR2 is FQNEAQ (reference sequence). CDR3 length: 13 amino acids. Trimming removed 6 bases at V and 2 bases at J, with 11 bases between. The chain's CDR3 is CASSGGLTYEQYF. The CDR3 DNA sequence: TGTGCCAGCAGTGGTGGGCTCACCTACGAGCAGTACTTC.

In its sample, this clone was seen once. CDR3 coding DNA: TGTGCCAGCAGGAGAAGGGCTACTGGCGAAAAACTGTTTTTT. Translating it yields CASRRRATGEKLFF. This sequence joins TRBV6-5 and TRBJ1-4; D unresolved. Germline lookup yields CDR1 MNHEY and CDR2 SVGAGI. This CDR3 has 14 residues. The ends were cut back, 6 bases at V and 8 bases at J, with 16 bases in the middle.

This chain joins TRBV7-9 and TRBJ2-1; 7 nucleotides line up with TRBD2. Germline V gives CDR1 SEHNR, CDR2 FQNEAQ (reference sequence). Trimming cost V 1 base and J 4 bases; bases outside gene matches: 10. The CDR3 consists of 17 residues. The CDR3 DNA sequence: TGTGCCAGCAGCTTAGGGGCTAGCGGAGGTACTTACAATGAGCAGTTCTTC. Protein sequence: CASSLGASGGTYNEQFF.

V gene TRBV15 combines with J gene TRBJ2-5, with TRBD2 matching over 7 bases. V lost 0 bases, J lost 2 bases, and 9 bases stayed unmatched. There are 17 residues in the CDR3. CDR1 LNHNV and CDR2 YYDKDF come from the germline V gene (reference sequence). The CDR3, as DNA: TGTGCCACCAGCAGAGACCACGGGCTAGCGGTACAAGAGACCCAGTACTTC. Amino acids: CATSRDHGLAVQETQYF.

The chain uses TRBV14 and TRBJ1-2, with TRBD1 identical over 7 bases. Germline V gene lookup returns CDR1 SGHDN and CDR2 FVKESK. The CDR3 totals 14 residues. Trimming took 2 bases from V and 4 from J; bases not matched to a gene: 4. The CDR3 coding sequence is TGTGCCAGCAGCCAATCGGGACAGAGCTATGGCTACACCTTC. Amino acids: CASSQSGQSYGYTF. The entire variable domain, with the rest obtained from reference TRBV14 and TRBJ1-2, is as follows: EAGVTQFPSHSVIEKGQTVTLRCDPISGHDNLYWYRRVMGKEIKFLLHFVKESKQDESGMPNNRFLAERTGGTYSTLKVQPAELEDSGVYFCASSQSGQSYGYTFGSGTRLTVV.

J is TRBJ2-7 and V is TRBV11-2; TRBD1 matches at 7 bases. The junction had 4 bases not matched to a gene; V was cut back by 5 bases and J by 0 bases. This CDR3 comprises 14 residues. The germline CDR1 and CDR2 sequences are SGHAT and FQNNGV. CDR3: CASSGWDSSYEQYF. The CDR3 nucleotides read TGTGCCAGCAGCGGATGGGACAGCTCCTACGAGCAGTACTTC.

The V and J genes are TRBV27 and TRBJ2-3; D may be TRBD1 (5 bases). Germline CDR1 reads MNHEY; CDR2 reads SMNVEV (reference sequence). V lost 0 bases and J 5 bases, leaving 15 bases between the germline ends. CDR3 size: 16 residues. The CDR3 loop is CASSLSWGRLGDTQYF. The CDR3 nucleotides are TGTGCCAGCAGTTTATCCTGGGGCAGGCTGGGAGATACGCAGTATTTT.

The V call is TRBV4-1, the J call TRBJ1-2; a possible D gene is TRBD1 (5 bases). Germline loops: CDR1 MGHRA, CDR2 YSYEKL. The V gene lost 1 base and the J gene lost 1 base, with 10 bases spanning the gap. The CDR3 consists of 15 residues. In DNA, the CDR3 is TGCGCCAGCAGCCAAGTTTCAGGGAGTAACTATGGCTACACCTTC. Translation: CASSQVSGSNYGYTF.

The gene calls are TRBV2 and TRBJ2-7, with 8 positions matching TRBD2. The CDR3 totals 16 residues. CDR1 is SNHLY and CDR2 is FYNNEI in the germline V gene. Trimming took 0 bases from V and 2 from J; bases not matched to a gene: 6. CDR3 protein: CASSEARGDITYEQYF. The CDR3 DNA sequence: TGTGCCAGCAGTGAAGCGCGGGGGGATATAACCTACGAGCAGTACTTC.